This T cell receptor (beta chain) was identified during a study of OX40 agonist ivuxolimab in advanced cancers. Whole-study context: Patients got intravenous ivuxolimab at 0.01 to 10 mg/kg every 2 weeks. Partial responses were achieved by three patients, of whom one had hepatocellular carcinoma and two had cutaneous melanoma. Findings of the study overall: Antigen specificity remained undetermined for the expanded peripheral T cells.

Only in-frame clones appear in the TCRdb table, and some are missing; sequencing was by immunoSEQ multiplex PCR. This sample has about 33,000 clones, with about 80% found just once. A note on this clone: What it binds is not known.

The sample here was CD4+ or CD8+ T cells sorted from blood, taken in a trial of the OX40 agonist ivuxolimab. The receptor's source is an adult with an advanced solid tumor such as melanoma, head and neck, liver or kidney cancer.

CDR3 in DNA: TGTGCCAGTAGTTTGGGGAATTCACCCCTCCACTTT. The encoded protein is CASSLGNSPLHF. V usage is TRBV19 and J usage is TRBJ1-6; D unresolved. The CDR3 is 12 residues long. Trimming took 5 bases from V and 7 from J, leaving 6 bases between them. CDR1 is LNHDA and CDR2 is SQIVND in the germline V gene (reference sequence).